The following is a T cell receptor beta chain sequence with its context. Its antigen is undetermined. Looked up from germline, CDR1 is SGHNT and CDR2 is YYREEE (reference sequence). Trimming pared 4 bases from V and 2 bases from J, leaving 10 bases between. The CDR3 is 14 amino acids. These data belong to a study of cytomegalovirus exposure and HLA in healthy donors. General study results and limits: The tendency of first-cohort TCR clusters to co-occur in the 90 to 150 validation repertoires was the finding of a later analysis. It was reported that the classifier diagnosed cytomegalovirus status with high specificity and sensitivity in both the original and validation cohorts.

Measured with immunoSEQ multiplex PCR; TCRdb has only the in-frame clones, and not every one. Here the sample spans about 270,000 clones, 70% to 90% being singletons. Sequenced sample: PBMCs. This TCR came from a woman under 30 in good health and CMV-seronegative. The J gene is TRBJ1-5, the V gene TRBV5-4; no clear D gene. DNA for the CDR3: TGTGCCAGCAGCCTTGGTACGGGCAATCAGCCCCAGCATTTT. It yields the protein CASSLGTGNQPQHF.